The T cell receptor (beta chain) under discussion was sequenced for a study of identical twins. Study conclusions and caveats: Conclusions were drawn cross-sectionally by statistical analysis, without following the same donors. Carriage of fewer insertions was seen in abundant cord blood beta clonotypes, whereas memory repertoires showed none. In zero-insertion analyses, partial confounding could arise from invariant MAIT and iNKT cells.

The CDR3 consists of 17 residues. Germline loops: CDR1 SGHVS, CDR2 FQNEAQ. The V end lost 7 bases, the J end lost 5 bases, and 24 bases lay between the germline ends. This clonotype was seen only a few times. Antigen unknown. Unique molecular identifiers were in the cDNA, with template-switch universal primer binding. One entry per CDR3 protein, called by TCRdb with MiXCR from the 5' RACE reads. This table has 450,000 to 600,000 distinct CDR3 sequences, more than 20% appearing once. These same data were also listed under a study on yellow fever vaccine responses in identical twins.

What was sequenced was CD4+ T cells sorted from blood. The TCR was taken from a woman under 30 in good health. The genes are TRBV7-8 and TRBJ1-5; a possible D gene is TRBD1 (5 bases). Written as DNA, the CDR3 is TGTGCCAGCACCCGCGGGCCTTGGGGGGTTAGGTATCAGCCCCAGCATTTT. Protein: CASTRGPWGVRYQPQHF.